Sequencing of this T cell receptor beta chain was carried out in a study of cytomegalovirus exposure and HLA in healthy donors. Notes on the study in general: TCR beta V- and J-gene trimming, according to a later analysis, was linked to a missense DCLRE1C variant. Clonal expansion was found to be greater in HLA-associated TCR beta chains than in equally common others in a later analysis. Most of the TCR beta V segments (in an earlier analysis) were productive either about 87% or about 30% of the time. Donors belonging to an Asian-associated ancestry cluster reportedly showed fewer N-insertions in productive TCRs than the 666-donor mean, according to what a later analysis found.

In regard to this clone: Its antigen is unidentified.

CDR3 length: 14 residues. The germline gives CDR1 SGHAT, CDR2 FQNNGV. V shed 3 bases and J 7 bases; nucleotides not matched to a gene: 8. Primers: 60 Vbeta forward and 13 Jbeta reverse. Sequenced by immunoSEQ multiplex PCR; TCRdb stores in-frame clones only, minus some. The table lists about 100,000 clones, 50% to 70% of them singletons. The source of this sequence is a young man in good health and CMV-seropositive. Material for sequencing was PBMCs. This chain links TRBV11-2 with TRBJ1-1; 7 bases line up with TRBD1. The CDR3 DNA reads as TGTGCCAGCAGCTTGGTGGCAGGGGGGAGTGAAGCTTTCTTT. Amino acids: CASSLVAGGSEAFF.